The source of this T cell receptor beta chain is a study of T cells in Graves' hyperthyroidism and ophthalmopathy. Authors of the study amplified TCR beta CDR3 regions from RNA transcripts. First-round RT-PCR of the TCR CDR3 relied on the HTBI primer set. Using its own MiXCR run on the multiplex PCR reads, TCRdb lists one record per CDR3 protein. In the table there are under 450,000 distinct CDR3 sequences, about 15% of which are singletons. Study-level results: Patients with ophthalmopathy were separated from those with stable hyperthyroidism by a 13 V-J model.

The V segment lost 5 bases and the J segment 5 bases; nucleotides outside the gene matches: 6. The CDR3 totals 13 residues. CDR1 and CDR2 from the germline V gene are SEHNR and FQNEAQ (reference sequence). There are many counts of this clonotype. The antigen is unknown. Uncontrolled infection, other autoimmune disease, pregnancy or lactation led to exclusion. Diagnoses were established using clinical symptoms, serum thyroxine and TRAb, thyroid ultrasound and orbital computed tomography. From 8.5 to 10 ml of fresh peripheral blood, PBMCs were isolated. V and J are TRBV7-9 and TRBJ2-7; 7 bases align to TRBD1. Sample: blood. This clonotype was sampled from a woman between 18 and 29 years old with Graves' hyperthyroidism. The CDR3 DNA reads TGTGCCAGCAGCCCACAGGGGCGGGACGAGCAGTACTTC. Residues: CASSPQGRDEQYF.